These 29 T cell receptor beta chains were all obtained from the same sample, sequenced in a study of shared clonotypes between healthy human individuals. Sequencing used immunoSEQ multiplex PCR; TCRdb keeps in-frame clones, though not all of them. The data show under 350,000 clones, 87% seen once. The sample was memory CD8+ T cells sorted from blood. The subset: CD45RO+ cells pooled with CCR7-negative TemRA cells. Receptors were obtained from a young man in good health.

The chain combines TRBV18 with TRBJ2-1; TRBD2 matches at 7 bases. There are 17 residues in the CDR3. Germline assignment: CDR1 KGHSH and CDR2 LQKENI. Germline trimming cut 1 base from V and 1 base from J; bases unmatched to any gene: 7. As DNA, the CDR3 is TGTGCCAGCTCACCACGGGGTACGGGAGGTTCCTACAATGAGCAGTTCTTC. It yields the protein CASSPRGTGGSYNEQFF.

The genes are TRBV6-6 and TRBJ1-5; perhaps TRBD1 as D (5 bases). This CDR3 comprises 14 residues. Per the germline V gene, CDR1 is MNHNY and CDR2 is SVGAGI (reference sequence). V was clipped by 5 bases and J by 3 bases, with 11 bases between them. This chain's CDR3 is CASSQRQYNQPQHF. CDR3 in DNA: TGTGCCAGCAGTCAACGACAGTACAATCAGCCCCAGCATTTT.

The CDR3, as DNA: TGTGCCAGCAGCTCGACAGGAGGCGGACTGTACGAGCAGTACTTC. Translated: CASSSTGGGLYEQYF. V gene TRBV13 combines with J gene TRBJ2-7; possible D gene TRBD1, 6 bases. The CDR3 contains 15 residues. The germline gives CDR1 PRHDT, CDR2 FYEKMQ (reference sequence). The V and J ends lost 4 bases and 4 bases respectively, with 17 bases between them. Variable domain in full (rest from reference TRBV13 and TRBJ2-7): AAGVIQSPRHLIKEKRETATLKCYPIPRHDTVYWYQQGPGQDPQFLISFYEKMQSDKGSIPDRFSAQQFSDYHSELNMSSLELGDSALYFCASSSTGGGLYEQYFGPGTRLTVT.

CDR3 nucleotide sequence: TGCAGCGTTGTAGCGGGGAACTACAATGAGCAGTTCTTC. It specifies CSVVAGNYNEQFF. The rearrangement joins TRBV29-1 to TRBJ2-1; 8 bases align to TRBD2. The length of the CDR3 is 13 residues. The trim removed 4 bases at V and 3 bases at J, leaving 2 bases unmatched. From germline, CDR1 is SQVTM and CDR2 ANQGSEA.

This clone has only a few counts. The CDR3 sequence is CASSAIDSPTGYTF. The CDR3 DNA follows: TGTGCCAGCAGCGCGATCGACAGTCCCACTGGCTACACCTTC. The V call is TRBV9, the J call TRBJ1-2, with TRBD1 as a possible D gene (5 bases). CDR3 size: 14 residues. V lost 3 bases, J lost 7 bases, and 16 bases lay in between. Per germline, CDR1 SGDLS and CDR2 YYNGEE.

This rearrangement joins TRBV5-8 to TRBJ2-1; 15 nucleotides agree with TRBD2. From germline, CDR1 is SGHTS and CDR2 YDEGEE. V was clipped by 3 bases and J by 3 bases; unmatched bases: 10. The CDR3 covers 19 residues. CDR3 DNA: TGTGCCAGCAGCTGGAAGGGACTAGCGGGAGGAACCTACTACAATGAGCAGTTCTTC. It codes for CASSWKGLAGGTYYNEQFF.

The chain combines TRBV19 with TRBJ1-5; TRBD1 agrees at 11 bases. V lost 5 bases, J lost 4 bases, and 10 bases stayed unmatched. Germline CDR1 and CDR2: LNHDA and SQIVND (reference sequence). This CDR3 comprises 17 residues. CDR3 amino acids: CASSLGTGTGGNQPQHF. The CDR3 DNA sequence: TGTGCCAGTAGTCTCGGAACCGGGACAGGGGGGAATCAGCCCCAGCATTTT. The full variable domain, in which reference TRBV19 and TRBJ1-5 provide the parts outside the CDR3, is DGGITQSPKYLFRKEGQNVTLSCEQNLNHDAMYWYRQDPGQGLRLIYYSQIVNDFQKGDIAEGYSVSREKKESFPLTVTSAQKNPTAFYLCASSLGTGTGGNQPQHFGDGTRLSIL.

The V call is TRBV7-2, the J call TRBJ2-7; 8 bases map to TRBD2. The germline gives CDR1 SGHTA, CDR2 FQGNSA. After removal of 3 bases from V and 4 bases from J, the junction contained 5 bases not matched to a gene. The CDR3 length is 14 residues. DNA of the CDR3: TGTGCCAGCAGCTTGAGACTAGCGACATACGAGCAGTACTTC. Translated, it gives CASSLRLATYEQYF.

The J gene is TRBJ1-2, the V gene TRBV27; 11 bases align to TRBD1. The CDR3 is 15 amino acids. V lost 3 bases to trimming and J lost 6 bases; unmatched junction nucleotides: 6. The V gene's germline CDR1 is MNHEY and CDR2 SMNVEV (reference sequence). In DNA, the CDR3 is TGTGCCAGCAGTTTGGGACAGGGGGAGAGTGATGGCTACACCTTC. Translated: CASSLGQGESDGYTF.

The chain uses TRBV5-4 and TRBJ2-7; TRBD1 agrees at 9 bases. Germline V gene lookup returns CDR1 SGHNT and CDR2 YYREEE (reference sequence). The CDR3 loop spans 14 amino acids. Trimming took 0 bases from V and 2 from J; bases not matched to a gene: 0. The CDR3 bases are TGTGCCAGCAGCTTGGACAGGGGGCCCTACGAGCAGTACTTC. Protein product: CASSLDRGPYEQYF.

The chain recombines TRBV19 with TRBJ2-7; TRBD1 is a possible D gene (6 bases). V was trimmed by 3 bases and J by 3 bases, leaving 12 bases between them. The CDR3 sequence is 14 residues long. Germline V gene data show CDR1 as LNHDA and CDR2 as SQIVND (reference sequence). CDR3 in DNA: TGTGCCAGTAGTATCAGGGGCGACCACTACGAGCAGTACTTC. Its translation: CASSIRGDHYEQYF.

The CDR3 loop reads CASSLDTIGSPLHF. For the CDR3, the DNA is TGCGCCAGCAGCTTGGATACGATAGGCTCACCCCTCCACTTT. This chain links TRBV5-1 with TRBJ1-6; no reliable D call. Germline assignment: CDR1 SGHRS and CDR2 YFSETQ. V gave up 0 bases and J gave up 10 bases, with 11 bases separating them. The CDR3 length is 14 residues.

V and J are TRBV7-6 and TRBJ2-7; D may match TRBD1 or TRBD2 (6 bases each). Germline lookup yields CDR1 SGHVS and CDR2 FNYEAQ. V dropped 4 bases and J dropped 6 bases, with 16 bases sitting between them. The CDR3 runs 14 residues. CDR3 nucleotide sequence: TGTGCCAGCAGCTCCTGGGATCGGGGGCGCGAGCAGTACTTC. It translates to CASSSWDRGREQYF.

This clone was seen a single time. The chain carries TRBV27 and TRBJ1-5, with TRBD1 as a possible D gene (5 bases). The V gene's germline CDR1 is MNHEY and CDR2 SMNVEV (reference sequence). The CDR3 covers 17 residues. The V gene lost 5 bases and the J gene lost 2 bases, with 19 bases spanning the gap. The CDR3 region is CASSPNRIGRGNQPQHF. The CDR3 coding sequence is TGTGCCAGCAGTCCGAACCGGATAGGCAGGGGCAATCAGCCCCAGCATTTT.

This chain links TRBV5-6 with TRBJ2-7; D is unresolved. The CDR3 spans 14 residues. CDR1 and CDR2 from the germline V gene are SGHDT and YYEEEE. The germline V and J ends were trimmed by 0 bases and 3 bases, with 10 bases remaining between them. This CDR3 is CASSLAGRDYEQYF. CDR3 coding DNA: TGTGCCAGCAGCTTGGCCGGCAGAGACTACGAGCAGTACTTC.

The chain joins TRBV5-1 to TRBJ2-1, with 8 bases aligning to TRBD2. CDR1 and CDR2 from the germline V gene are SGHRS and YFSETQ. The J segment lost 5 bases and the V segment lost 2 bases, leaving 6 bases of the junction unmatched. The CDR3 totals 15 residues. In DNA, the CDR3 is TGCGCCAGCAGCTTCGACGGGGGGGCTCACAATGAGCAGTTCTTC. Translating it yields CASSFDGGAHNEQFF.

This rearrangement joins TRBV4-1 to TRBJ2-1; 8 bases are shared with TRBD2. This CDR3 is 15 amino acids long. The V gene's germline CDR1 is MGHRA and CDR2 YSYEKL. Trimming cost V 0 bases and J 10 bases; bases outside gene matches: 8. CDR3 amino acids: CASSQDRGGGNEQFF. The CDR3 DNA follows: TGCGCCAGCAGCCAAGATCGGGGCGGGGGGAACGAGCAGTTCTTC.

This clone came up a few times. The chain recombines TRBV27 with TRBJ1-3, with 9 bases fitting TRBD1. The CDR3 has 16 amino acids. Germline CDR1 MNHEY, CDR2 SMNVEV (reference sequence). V lost 8 bases and J lost 0; bases outside the gene matches: 8. In DNA form, the CDR3 reads TGTGCCAGCGCCCAGACAGGGGGTTACTCTGGAAACACCATATATTTT. This translates into CASAQTGGYSGNTIYF.

V usage is TRBV6-5 and J usage is TRBJ2-7, with a weak D call TRBD2 (6 bases). The ends were cut back, 2 bases at V and 5 bases at J, with 10 bases in the middle. The CDR3 is 13 residues long. Germline V gene lookup returns CDR1 MNHEY and CDR2 SVGAGI. This chain's CDR3 is CASSYTSNHEQYF. The CDR3, as DNA: TGTGCCAGCAGTTACACTAGCAACCACGAGCAGTACTTC.

This clone has only one observation. The chain links TRBV10-2 to TRBJ2-7; tentatively, D is TRBD2 (6 bases). The CDR3 is 14 amino acids. Germline V gives CDR1 WSHSY, CDR2 SAAADI. The ends were cut back, 4 bases at V and 0 bases at J, with 10 bases in the middle. This CDR3 reads CASSVARDSYEQYF. In DNA, the CDR3 is TGCGCCAGCAGTGTGGCGCGGGACTCCTACGAGCAGTACTTC.

The J gene is TRBJ1-6, the V gene TRBV27; 7 positions agree with TRBD1. The CDR3 covers 16 residues. Germline assignment: CDR1 MNHEY and CDR2 SMNVEV (reference sequence). V was pared by 6 bases and J by 4 bases, with 9 bases of the junction left unmatched. In DNA, the CDR3 is TGTGCCAGCAGGTCTATCGGGACAGTATATAATTCACCCCTCCACTTT. This translates into CASRSIGTVYNSPLHF.

This clone was seen just once. This chain links TRBV9 with TRBJ2-7, with 10 bases identical to TRBD1. Germline trimming cut 0 bases from V and 6 bases from J; bases unmatched to any gene: 3. CDR3 length: 14 amino acids. Germline V gene lookup returns CDR1 SGDLS and CDR2 YYNGEE. The CDR3 loop is CASSVEGTGAEQYF. CDR3 nucleotide sequence: TGTGCCAGCAGCGTAGAGGGGACAGGGGCCGAGCAGTACTTC.

The chain couples TRBV6-1 to TRBJ1-2; D remains unclear. The CDR3 has 12 amino acids. V lost 4 bases to trimming and J lost 4 bases, with 7 bases between them. Germline CDR1 is MNHNS and CDR2 is SASEGT. This CDR3 reads CASSGGFYGYTF. In nucleotides, the CDR3 is TGTGCCAGCAGTGGGGGTTTCTATGGCTACACCTTC.

This clone appeared once. The V call is TRBV27, the J call TRBJ2-6; weak D call: TRBD1 (5 bases). Germline CDR1 MNHEY, CDR2 SMNVEV (reference sequence). The CDR3 has 15 residues. Trimming pared 5 bases from V and 1 base from J, leaving 9 bases between. CDR3 sequence: CASSQQESGANVLTF. The DNA for the CDR3 is TGTGCCAGCAGTCAACAGGAGTCTGGGGCCAACGTCCTGACTTTC.

The chain couples TRBV10-3 to TRBJ1-1; D not certain. Per germline, CDR1 ENHRY and CDR2 SYGVKD. Trimming took off 8 bases at V and 9 bases at J, with 10 bases between the two ends. This CDR3 spans 10 amino acids. CDR3 in amino acids: CAIGVQKAFF. DNA for the CDR3: TGTGCCATCGGGGTTCAAAAAGCTTTCTTT.

The table lists this clone with many counts. The chain links TRBV30 to TRBJ2-3; D is uncertain. CDR1 GTSNPN and CDR2 SVGIG come from the germline V gene (reference sequence). Trimming shortened V by 0 bases and J by 4 bases, and 8 bases separated the two germline ends. This CDR3 comprises 13 residues. CDR3 amino acids: CAWSVSAPDTQYF. In nucleotides, the CDR3 is TGTGCCTGGAGTGTGTCAGCCCCAGATACGCAGTATTTT.

This sequence joins TRBV12-5 and TRBJ2-7; the match to TRBD2 covers 12 bases. Per the germline V gene, CDR1 is LGHNT and CDR2 is FRNRAP. The V segment lost 3 bases and the J segment 3 bases; nucleotides outside the gene matches: 18. CDR3 size: 20 residues. CDR3 loop: CASGFPRPQGLAGFLYEQYF. The DNA for the CDR3 is TGTGCTAGTGGTTTCCCAAGACCACAAGGACTAGCGGGATTCCTCTACGAGCAGTACTTC.

This chain connects TRBV28 to TRBJ2-2; D not resolved. With 5 bases removed from V and 5 bases from J, the gap between germline ends came to 9 bases. CDR1 is MDHEN and CDR2 is SYDVKM in the germline V gene. There are 13 residues in the CDR3. CDR3 loop: CASSPQLTGELFF. The CDR3 DNA reads TGTGCCAGCAGTCCACAGTTAACCGGGGAGCTGTTTTTT.

This clone has just one count. This chain joins TRBV10-2 and TRBJ2-7; no clear D. The length of the CDR3 is 16 residues. V lost 8 bases and J lost 2, with 22 bases in between. CDR1 WSHSY and CDR2 SAAADI come from the germline V gene. CDR3 sequence (DNA): TGCGCCAGCCACTCCTCCCGGGCAGCGTCTACCTACGAGCAGTACTTC. Amino acid sequence: CASHSSRAASTYEQYF.